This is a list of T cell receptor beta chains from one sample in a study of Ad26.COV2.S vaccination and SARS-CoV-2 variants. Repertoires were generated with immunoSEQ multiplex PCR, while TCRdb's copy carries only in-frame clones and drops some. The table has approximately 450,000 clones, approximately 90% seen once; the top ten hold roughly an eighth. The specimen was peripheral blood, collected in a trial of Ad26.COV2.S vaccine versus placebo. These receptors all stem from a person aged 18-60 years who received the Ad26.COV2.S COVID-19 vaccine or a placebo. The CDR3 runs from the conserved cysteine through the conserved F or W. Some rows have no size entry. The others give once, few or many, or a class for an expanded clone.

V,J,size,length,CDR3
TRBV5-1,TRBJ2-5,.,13,CASSNRVQETQYF
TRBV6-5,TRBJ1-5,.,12,CARPYLWDLKHF
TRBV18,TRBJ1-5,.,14,CASSEQNSNQPQHF
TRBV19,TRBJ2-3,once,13,CASSMLARDTQYF
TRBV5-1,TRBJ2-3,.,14,CASSLTGFTDTQYF
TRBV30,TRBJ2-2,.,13,CAWSWWNTGELFF
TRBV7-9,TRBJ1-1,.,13,CASKLLSNTEAFF
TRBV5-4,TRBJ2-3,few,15,CASSWDRGFTDTQYF
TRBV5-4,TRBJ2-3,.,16,CASSLAGDSYLGTQYF
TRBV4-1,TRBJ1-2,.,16,CASSLTRERKNYGYTF
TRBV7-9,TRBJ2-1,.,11,CASSLNNEQFF
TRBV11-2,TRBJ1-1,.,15,CASSLVWAEQGEAFF
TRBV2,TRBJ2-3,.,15,CASIMWSNPTDTQYF
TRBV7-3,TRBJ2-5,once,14,CASSLAGGGETQYF
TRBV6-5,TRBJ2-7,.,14,CASSYSFYEAEQYF